The sequence of this TCR beta chain was determined in a study of blood T cell repertoires in COVID-19. Trimming left V 1 base short and J 6 bases short, with 16 bases between. The CDR3 loop spans 16 amino acids. Germline CDR1 MNHNS, CDR2 SASEGT. This clone was counted many times. TCRdb's copy holds only in-frame clones and misses some; the assay was immunoSEQ multiplex PCR. Here the sample spans 100,000 to 150,000 clones, almost 85% being singletons. The chain has TRBV6-1 and TRBJ1-5; tentative D call: TRBD1 (5 bases). The sequenced sample was peripheral blood. This receptor was taken from a man aged 60 to 69 with acute or convalescent COVID-19. In DNA, the CDR3 is TGTGCCAGCAGTGAAGTTTATCGGGGGGAAGGTCAGCCCCAGCATTTT. Protein: CASSEVYRGEGQPQHF.